The clone carrying this T cell receptor beta chain was seen only once. Other DNA sequences of this sample code for an identical CDR3. The sample comes from a study of blood T cell repertoires in COVID-19. Study at large: Sites across the United States, Italy and Spain contributed samples from acute and convalescent COVID-19. PBMCs, B-cell-depleted T cells, or T cells were the source of the cDNA or gDNA that made up the material.

The CDR3 is 13 residues long. V lost 3 bases, J lost 5 bases, and 10 bases lay in between. Germline CDR1 and CDR2: MNHNS and SASEGT. Original data processing: Amplifying reference gene primers gave estimates of nucleated cell counts. Clones were sequenced by immunoSEQ multiplex PCR, and TCRdb holds only the in-frame ones, with some missing. D and trimming come from the DNA, and the V and J calls and clone size come from that table. The table records around 140,000 clones, about 86% of them present only once. This TCR derives from a woman in her sixties or seventies with acute or convalescent COVID-19. The sample consisted of peripheral blood. The chain employs TRBV6-1 and TRBJ1-2; possible D gene TRBD1, 6 bases. In DNA form, the CDR3 reads TGTGCCAGCAGTGAGACAGGAAGATATGGCTACACCTTC. Translating it yields CASSETGRYGYTF.